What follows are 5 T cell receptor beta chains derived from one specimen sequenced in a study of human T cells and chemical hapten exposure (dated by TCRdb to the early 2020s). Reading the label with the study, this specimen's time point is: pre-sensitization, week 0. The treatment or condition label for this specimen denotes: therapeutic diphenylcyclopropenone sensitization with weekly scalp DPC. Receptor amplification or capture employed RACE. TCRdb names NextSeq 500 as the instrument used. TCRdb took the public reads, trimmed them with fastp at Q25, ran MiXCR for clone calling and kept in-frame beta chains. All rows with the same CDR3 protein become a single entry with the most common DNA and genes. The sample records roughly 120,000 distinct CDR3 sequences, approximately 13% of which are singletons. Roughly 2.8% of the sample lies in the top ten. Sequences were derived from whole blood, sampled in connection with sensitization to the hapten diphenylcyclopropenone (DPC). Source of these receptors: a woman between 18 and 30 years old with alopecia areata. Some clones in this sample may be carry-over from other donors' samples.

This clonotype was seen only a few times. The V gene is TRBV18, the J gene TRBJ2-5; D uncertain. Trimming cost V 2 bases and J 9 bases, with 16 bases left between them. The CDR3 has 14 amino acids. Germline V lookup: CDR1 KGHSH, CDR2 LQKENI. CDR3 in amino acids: CASSPGSGLSSQYF. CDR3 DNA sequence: TGTGCCAGCTCACCAGGTTCCGGATTGAGCTCCCAGTACTTC.

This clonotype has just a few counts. The DNA for the CDR3 is TGTGCCAGCAGTTTAGGCGGGACACGGGAGCAGTTCTTC. Residues: CASSLGGTREQFF. The rearrangement joins TRBV27 to TRBJ2-1; D assignment may be TRBD1 or TRBD2 (6 bases each). V gave up 2 bases and J gave up 10 bases, with 12 bases separating them. Germline CDR1 MNHEY, CDR2 SMNVEV (reference sequence). The CDR3 consists of 13 residues.

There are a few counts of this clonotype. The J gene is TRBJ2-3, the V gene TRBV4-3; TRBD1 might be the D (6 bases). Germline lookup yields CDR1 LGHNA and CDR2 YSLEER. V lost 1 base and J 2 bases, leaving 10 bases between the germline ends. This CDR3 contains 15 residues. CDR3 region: CASSQATGYTDTQYF. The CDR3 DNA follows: TGCGCCAGCAGCCAAGCGACAGGTTACACAGATACGCAGTATTTT.

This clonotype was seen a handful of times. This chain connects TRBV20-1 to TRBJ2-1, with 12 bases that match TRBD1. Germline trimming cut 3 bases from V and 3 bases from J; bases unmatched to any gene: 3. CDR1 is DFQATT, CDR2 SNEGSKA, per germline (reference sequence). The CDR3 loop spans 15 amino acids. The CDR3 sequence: CSARGQGANYNEQFF. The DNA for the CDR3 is TGCAGTGCTAGGGGACAGGGGGCAAACTACAATGAGCAGTTCTTC.

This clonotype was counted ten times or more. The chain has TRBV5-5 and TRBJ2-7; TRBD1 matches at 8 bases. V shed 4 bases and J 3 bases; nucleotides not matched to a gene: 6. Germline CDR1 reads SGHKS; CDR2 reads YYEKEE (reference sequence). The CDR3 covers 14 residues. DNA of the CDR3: TGTGCCAGCAGCGCACTAGGACAGGGCTACGAGCAGTACTTC. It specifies CASSALGQGYEQYF.